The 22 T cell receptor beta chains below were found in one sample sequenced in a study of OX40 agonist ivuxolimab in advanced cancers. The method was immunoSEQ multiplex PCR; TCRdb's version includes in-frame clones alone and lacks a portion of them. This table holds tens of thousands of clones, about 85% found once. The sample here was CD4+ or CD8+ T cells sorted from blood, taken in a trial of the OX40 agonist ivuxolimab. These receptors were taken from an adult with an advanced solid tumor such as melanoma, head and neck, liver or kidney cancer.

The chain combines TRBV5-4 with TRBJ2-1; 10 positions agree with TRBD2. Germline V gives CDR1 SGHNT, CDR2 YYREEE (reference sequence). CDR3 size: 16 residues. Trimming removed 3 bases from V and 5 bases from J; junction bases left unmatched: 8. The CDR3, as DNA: TGTGCCAGCAGCTCTTTACTAGCGGGGCCCGACAATGAGCAGTTCTTC. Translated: CASSSLLAGPDNEQFF.

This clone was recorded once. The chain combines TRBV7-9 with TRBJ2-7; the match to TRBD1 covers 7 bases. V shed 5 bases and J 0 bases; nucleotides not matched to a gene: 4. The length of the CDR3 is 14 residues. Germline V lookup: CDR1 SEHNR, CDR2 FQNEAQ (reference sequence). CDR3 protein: CASSPDRVSYEQYF. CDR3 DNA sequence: TGTGCCAGCAGCCCCGACAGGGTCTCCTACGAGCAGTACTTC.

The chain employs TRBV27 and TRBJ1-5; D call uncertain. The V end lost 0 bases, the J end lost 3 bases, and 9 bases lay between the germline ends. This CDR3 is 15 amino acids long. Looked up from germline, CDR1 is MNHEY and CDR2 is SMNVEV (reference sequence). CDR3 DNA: TGTGCCAGCAGTTTATCCGGAGCCTACAATCAGCCCCAGCATTTT. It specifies CASSLSGAYNQPQHF.

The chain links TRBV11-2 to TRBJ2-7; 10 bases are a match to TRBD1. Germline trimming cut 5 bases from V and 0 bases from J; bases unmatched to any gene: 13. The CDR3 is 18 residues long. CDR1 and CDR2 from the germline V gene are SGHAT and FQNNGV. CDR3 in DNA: TGTGCCAGCAGCCCACACCCGGAGACAGGGGGCCCCTCCTACGAGCAGTACGTC. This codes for CASSPHPETGGPSYEQYV.

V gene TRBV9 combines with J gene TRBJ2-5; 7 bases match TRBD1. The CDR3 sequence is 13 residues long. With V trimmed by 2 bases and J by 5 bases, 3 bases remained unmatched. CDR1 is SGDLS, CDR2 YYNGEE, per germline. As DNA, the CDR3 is TGTGCCAGCAGCGTGACAGGGAAGGAGACCCAGTACTTC. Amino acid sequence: CASSVTGKETQYF.

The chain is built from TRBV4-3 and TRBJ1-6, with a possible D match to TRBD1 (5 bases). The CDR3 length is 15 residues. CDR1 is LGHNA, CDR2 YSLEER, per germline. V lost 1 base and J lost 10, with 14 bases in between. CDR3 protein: CASSQVQGSASPLHF. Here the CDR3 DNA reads TGCGCCAGCAGCCAAGTCCAGGGTTCCGCCTCACCCCTCCACTTT.

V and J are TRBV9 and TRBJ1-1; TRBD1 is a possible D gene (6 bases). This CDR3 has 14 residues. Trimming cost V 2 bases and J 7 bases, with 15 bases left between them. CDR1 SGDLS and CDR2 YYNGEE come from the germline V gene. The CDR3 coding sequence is TGTGCCAGCAGCGTGGGGACTACAGGGATTGAAGCTTTCTTT. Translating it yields CASSVGTTGIEAFF. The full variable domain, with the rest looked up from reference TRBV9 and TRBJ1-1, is DSGVTQTPKHLITATGQRVTLRCSPRSGDLSVYWYQQSLDQGLQFLIQYYNGEERAKGNILERFSAQQFPDLHSELNLSSLELGDSALYFCASSVGTTGIEAFFGQGTRLTVV.

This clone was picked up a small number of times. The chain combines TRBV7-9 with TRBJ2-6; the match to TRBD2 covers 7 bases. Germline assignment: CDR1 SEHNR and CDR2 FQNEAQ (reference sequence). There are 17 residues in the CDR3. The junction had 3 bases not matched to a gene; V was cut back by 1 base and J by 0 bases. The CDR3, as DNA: TGTGCCAGCAGCTTAGGACTAGCCGACTCTGGGGCCAACGTCCTGACTTTC. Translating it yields CASSLGLADSGANVLTF.

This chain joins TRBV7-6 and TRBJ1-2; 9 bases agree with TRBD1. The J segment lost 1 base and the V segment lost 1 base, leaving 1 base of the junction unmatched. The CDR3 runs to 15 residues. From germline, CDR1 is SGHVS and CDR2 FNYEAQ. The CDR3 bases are TGTGCCAGCAGCTTAGGGACAGGGGATAACTATGGCTACACCTTC. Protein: CASSLGTGDNYGYTF.

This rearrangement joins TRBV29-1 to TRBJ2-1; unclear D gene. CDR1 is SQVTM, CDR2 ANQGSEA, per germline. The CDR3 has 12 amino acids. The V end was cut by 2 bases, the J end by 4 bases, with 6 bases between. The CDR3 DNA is TGCAGCGTTGAAAACAGTTACAATGAGCAGTTCTTC. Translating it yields CSVENSYNEQFF.

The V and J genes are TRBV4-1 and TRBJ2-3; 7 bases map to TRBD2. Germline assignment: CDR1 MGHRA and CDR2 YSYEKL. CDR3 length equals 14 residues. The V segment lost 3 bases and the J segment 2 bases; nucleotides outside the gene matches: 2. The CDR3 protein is CASSQGRDTDTQYF. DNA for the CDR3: TGCGCCAGCAGCCAGGGGAGGGACACAGATACGCAGTATTTT.

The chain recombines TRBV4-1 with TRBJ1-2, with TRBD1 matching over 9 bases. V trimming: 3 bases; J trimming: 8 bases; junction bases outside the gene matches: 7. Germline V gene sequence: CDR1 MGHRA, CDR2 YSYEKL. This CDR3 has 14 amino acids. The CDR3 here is CASSHGTGLSGYTF. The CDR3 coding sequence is TGCGCCAGCAGCCATGGGACAGGGTTGAGCGGCTACACCTTC.

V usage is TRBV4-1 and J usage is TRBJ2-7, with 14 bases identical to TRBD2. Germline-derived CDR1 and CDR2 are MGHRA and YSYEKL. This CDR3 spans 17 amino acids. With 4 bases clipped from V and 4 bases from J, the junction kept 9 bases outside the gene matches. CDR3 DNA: TGCGCCAGCAGCCTAGAACCCCGACTAGCGGGGGGGTACGAGCAGTACTTC. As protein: CASSLEPRLAGGYEQYF.

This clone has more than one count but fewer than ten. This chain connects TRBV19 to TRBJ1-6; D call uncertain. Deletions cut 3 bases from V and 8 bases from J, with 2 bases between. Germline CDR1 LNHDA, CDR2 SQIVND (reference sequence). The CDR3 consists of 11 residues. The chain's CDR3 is CASSMDSPLHF. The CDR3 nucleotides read TGTGCCAGTAGTATGGATTCACCCCTCCACTTT.

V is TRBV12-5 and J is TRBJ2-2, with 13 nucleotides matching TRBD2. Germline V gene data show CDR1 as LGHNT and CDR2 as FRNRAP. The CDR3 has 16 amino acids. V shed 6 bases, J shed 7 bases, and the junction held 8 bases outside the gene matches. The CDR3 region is CASGQTSGGPGGELFF. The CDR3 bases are TGTGCTAGTGGCCAGACTAGCGGGGGGCCGGGCGGGGAGCTGTTTTTT.

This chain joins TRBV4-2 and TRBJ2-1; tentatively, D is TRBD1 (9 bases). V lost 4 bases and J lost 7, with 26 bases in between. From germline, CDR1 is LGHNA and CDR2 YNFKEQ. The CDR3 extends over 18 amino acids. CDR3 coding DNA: TGTGCCAGCAGCCCACCGGGACAGGGACTAGGACTGTTGAATGAGCAGTTCTTC. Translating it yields CASSPPGQGLGLLNEQFF.

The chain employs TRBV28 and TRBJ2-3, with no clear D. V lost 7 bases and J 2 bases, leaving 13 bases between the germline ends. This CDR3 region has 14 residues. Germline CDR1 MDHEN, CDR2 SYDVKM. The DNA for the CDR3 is TGTGCCAGCATTCAGAGATCTTCCACAGATACGCAGTATTTT. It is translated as CASIQRSSTDTQYF.

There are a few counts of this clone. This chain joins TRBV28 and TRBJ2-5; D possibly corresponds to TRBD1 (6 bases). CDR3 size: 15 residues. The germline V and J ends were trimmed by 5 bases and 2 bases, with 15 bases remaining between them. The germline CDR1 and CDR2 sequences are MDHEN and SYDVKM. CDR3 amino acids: CASSPPGQLQETQYF. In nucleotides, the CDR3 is TGTGCCAGCAGTCCTCCAGGACAGTTACAAGAGACCCAGTACTTC. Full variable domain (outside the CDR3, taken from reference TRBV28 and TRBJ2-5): DVKVTQSSRYLVKRTGEKVFLECVQDMDHENMFWYRQDPGLGLRLIYFSYDVKMKEKGDIPEGYSVSREKKERFSLILESASTNQTSMYLCASSPPGQLQETQYFGPGTRLLVL.

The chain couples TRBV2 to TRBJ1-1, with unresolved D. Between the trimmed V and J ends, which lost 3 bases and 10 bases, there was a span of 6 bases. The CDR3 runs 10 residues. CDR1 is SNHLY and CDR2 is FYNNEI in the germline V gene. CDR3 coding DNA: TGTGCCAGCAGTGACAATGGAGCTTTCTTT. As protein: CASSDNGAFF.

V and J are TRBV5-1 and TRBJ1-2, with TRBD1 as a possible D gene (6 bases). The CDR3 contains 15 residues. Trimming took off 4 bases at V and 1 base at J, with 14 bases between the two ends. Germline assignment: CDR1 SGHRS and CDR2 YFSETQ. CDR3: CASSQVSGDNYGYTF. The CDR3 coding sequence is TGCGCCAGCAGCCAGGTGTCAGGGGATAACTATGGCTACACCTTC. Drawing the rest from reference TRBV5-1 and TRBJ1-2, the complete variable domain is KAGVTQTPRYLIKTRGQQVTLSCSPISGHRSVSWYQQTPGQGLQFLFEYFSETQRNKGNFPGRFSGRQFSNSRSEMNVSTLELGDSALYLCASSQVSGDNYGYTFGSGTRLTVV.

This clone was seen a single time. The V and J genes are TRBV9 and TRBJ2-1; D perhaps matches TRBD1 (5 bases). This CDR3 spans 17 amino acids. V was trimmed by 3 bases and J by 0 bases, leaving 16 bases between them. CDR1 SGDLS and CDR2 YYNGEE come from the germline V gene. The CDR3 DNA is TGTGCCAGCAGCGCCTCCAGGGATCTGAGCTCCTACAATGAGCAGTTCTTC. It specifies CASSASRDLSSYNEQFF.

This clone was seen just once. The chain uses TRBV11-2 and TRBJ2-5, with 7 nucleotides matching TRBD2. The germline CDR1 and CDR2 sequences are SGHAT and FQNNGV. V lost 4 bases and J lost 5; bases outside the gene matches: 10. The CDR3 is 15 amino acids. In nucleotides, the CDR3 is TGTGCCAGCAGCTCCCCACGCGGGGGAGGGGAGACCCAGTACTTC. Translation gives CASSSPRGGGETQYF. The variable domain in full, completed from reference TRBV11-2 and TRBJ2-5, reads EAGVAQSPRYKIIEKRQSVAFWCNPISGHATLYWYQQILGQGPKLLIQFQNNGVVDDSQLPKDRFSAERLKGVDSTLKIQPAKLEDSAVYLCASSSPRGGGETQYFGPGTRLLVL.